The entry below describes one T cell receptor (beta chain). Its antigen is unknown. No much larger clone exists at a distance of one base, and base qualities are not known. This sample was taken from a study of blood T cell repertoires in COVID-19 (dated by TCRdb to 2018 to 2021). Turning to the overall study: Samples from collaborators originated in the United States, Italy and Spain and spanned both the acute and convalescent phases of COVID-19. The material from the prospective study consisted of cDNA or gDNA derived from T cells, B-cell-depleted T cells, or PBMCs. The dataset comprised deeply sampled blood TCRbeta repertoires from subjects exposed to, actively infected with, or recovered from COVID-19. A freely available public database, intended as a resource for researchers studying the immune response to SARS-CoV-2, is where the repertoires were released. Samples were obtained from the ongoing ImmuneRACE study (first 160 participants) and from 1,254 subjects provided by 6 global collaborators. Sample metadata almost always included a de-identified subject ID, COVID-19 status, age in years and sex. Where available, HLA class I and class II types were obtained from metadata supplied by the sample provider rather than from assay-based typing. What the research found in general, with its limitations: Clinical and demographic metadata were provided uncurated, with the amount varying by source and participant.

The collaborating institutions used their own protocols to collect whole blood in K2EDTA tubes. For TCRbeta analysis, collaborators shipped samples in one of three forms: frozen whole blood, isolated PBMCs, or DNA extracted from either of those sample types. Counted from cysteine to phenylalanine, this CDR3 has 18 amino acids. The kept DNA is CDR3 alone, 54 bases in frame from the first base. From V the trimming removes 3 bases and from J it removes 8 bases, while the gene matches leave 16 bases of the junction unaccounted for. CDR1 and CDR2 are read off the germline V gene as SGDLS and YYNGEE. The immunoSEQ Assay, a bias-controlled multiplex PCR, was used to amplify TCRbeta CDR3 regions from genomic DNA. In the original analysis: Within the assay, amplification of reference gene primers was used to estimate how many nucleated cells each sample contained. Sequence reads were collapsed and filtered to measure the absolute abundance of every unique TCRbeta CDR3 rearrangement. For each sample, productive Simpson clonality was calculated as the square root of Simpson's diversity index over productive rearrangements. Held by TCRdb, this immuneACCESS table contains in-frame sequences only and omits some clones. Under half of the omission traces to an unresolved V gene where checked; the cause of the rest is unknown. That table is the source of V, J and clone size, and D and trimming were worked out from the DNA. The sample includes roughly 120,000 clones, with around 90% observed a single time. The biggest ten clones account for 4% to 5.5% of the sample.

The sequencing sample was made of peripheral blood. The chain was built from TRBV9 and TRBJ2-1, and 11 junctional nucleotides match TRBD1. The source of this sequence is a human donor in a cohort sampled during active COVID-19. CDR3 region: CASSGSPGQGVSVDEQFF. The sequence in DNA is TGTGCCAGCAGCGGATCGCCGGGACAGGGGGTCAGCGTGGATGAGCAGTTCTTC.